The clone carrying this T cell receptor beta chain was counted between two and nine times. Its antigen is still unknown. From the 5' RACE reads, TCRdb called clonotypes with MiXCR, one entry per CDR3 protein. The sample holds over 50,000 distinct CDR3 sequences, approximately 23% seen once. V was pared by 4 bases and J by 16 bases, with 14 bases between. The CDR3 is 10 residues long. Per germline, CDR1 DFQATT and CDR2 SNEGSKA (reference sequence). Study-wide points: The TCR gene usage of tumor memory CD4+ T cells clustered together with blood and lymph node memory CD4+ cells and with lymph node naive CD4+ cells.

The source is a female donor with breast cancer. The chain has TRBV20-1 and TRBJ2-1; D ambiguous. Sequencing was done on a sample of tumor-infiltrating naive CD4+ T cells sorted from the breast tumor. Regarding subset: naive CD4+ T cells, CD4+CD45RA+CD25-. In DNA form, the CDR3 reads TGCAGTGCTAAGGGCCTCGGTGAATTCTTC. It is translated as CSAKGLGEFF.